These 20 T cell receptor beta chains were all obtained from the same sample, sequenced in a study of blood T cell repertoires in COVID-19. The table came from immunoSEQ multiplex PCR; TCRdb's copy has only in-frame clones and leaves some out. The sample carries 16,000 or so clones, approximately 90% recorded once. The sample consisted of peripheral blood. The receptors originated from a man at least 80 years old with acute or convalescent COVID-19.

In DNA, the CDR3 is TGTGCCAGCAGTTACGGGACAGGGGGGAGCTATGGCTACACCTTC. Translation gives CASSYGTGGSYGYTF. V gene TRBV6-5 combines with J gene TRBJ1-2; 11 bases fit TRBD1. V lost 2 bases to trimming and J lost 4 bases; unmatched junction nucleotides: 3. The CDR3 is 15 residues long. Per the germline V gene, CDR1 is MNHEY and CDR2 is SVGAGI.

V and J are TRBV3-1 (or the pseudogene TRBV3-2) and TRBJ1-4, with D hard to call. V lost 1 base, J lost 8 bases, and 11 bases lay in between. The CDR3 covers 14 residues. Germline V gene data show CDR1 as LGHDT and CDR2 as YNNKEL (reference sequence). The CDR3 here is CASSQGSFEEKLFF. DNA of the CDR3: TGTGCCAGCAGCCAAGGGTCTTTCGAGGAAAAACTGTTTTTT.

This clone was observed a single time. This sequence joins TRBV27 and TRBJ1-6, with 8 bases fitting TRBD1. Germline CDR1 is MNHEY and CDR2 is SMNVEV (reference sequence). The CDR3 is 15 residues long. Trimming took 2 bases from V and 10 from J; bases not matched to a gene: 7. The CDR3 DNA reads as TGTGCCAGCAGTTTAAATGGACAGGGTCTCTCACCCCTCCACTTT. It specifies CASSLNGQGLSPLHF.

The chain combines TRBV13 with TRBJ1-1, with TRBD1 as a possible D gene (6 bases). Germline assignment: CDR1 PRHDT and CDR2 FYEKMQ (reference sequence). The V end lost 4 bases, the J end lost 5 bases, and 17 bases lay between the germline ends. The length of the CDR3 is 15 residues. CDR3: CASSSRDRPGTEAFF. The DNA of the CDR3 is TGTGCCAGCAGCTCCCGTGACAGGCCAGGGACTGAAGCTTTCTTT.

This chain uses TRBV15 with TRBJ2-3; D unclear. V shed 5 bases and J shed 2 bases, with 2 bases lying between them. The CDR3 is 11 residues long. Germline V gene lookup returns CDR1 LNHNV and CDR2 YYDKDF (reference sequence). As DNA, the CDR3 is TGTGCCACCAGCTACACAGATACGCAGTATTTT. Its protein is CATSYTDTQYF.

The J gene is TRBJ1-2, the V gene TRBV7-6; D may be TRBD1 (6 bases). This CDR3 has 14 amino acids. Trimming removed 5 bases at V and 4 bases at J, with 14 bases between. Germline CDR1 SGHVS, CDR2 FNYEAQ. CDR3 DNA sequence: TGTGCCAGCAGCCCTCGTGGGACATCCTATGGCTACACCTTC. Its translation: CASSPRGTSYGYTF.

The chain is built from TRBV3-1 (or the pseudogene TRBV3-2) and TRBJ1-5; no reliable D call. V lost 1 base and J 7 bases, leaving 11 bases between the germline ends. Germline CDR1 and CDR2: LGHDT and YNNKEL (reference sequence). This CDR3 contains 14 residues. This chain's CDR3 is CASSQGFGGQPQHF. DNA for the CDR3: TGTGCCAGCAGCCAAGGGTTTGGAGGACAGCCCCAGCATTTT.

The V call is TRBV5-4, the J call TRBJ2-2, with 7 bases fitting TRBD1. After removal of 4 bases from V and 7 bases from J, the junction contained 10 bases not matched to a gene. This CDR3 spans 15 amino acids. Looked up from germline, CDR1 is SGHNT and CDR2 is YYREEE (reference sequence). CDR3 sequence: CASSSIQGIFGELFF. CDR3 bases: TGTGCCAGCAGCAGCATACAGGGGATCTTCGGGGAGCTGTTTTTT.

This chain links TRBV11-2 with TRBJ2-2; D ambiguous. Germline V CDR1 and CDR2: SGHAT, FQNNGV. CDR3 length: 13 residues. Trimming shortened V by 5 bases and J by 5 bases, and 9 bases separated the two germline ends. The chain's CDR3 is CASSRSLTGELFF. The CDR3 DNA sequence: TGTGCCAGCAGCCGAAGCCTAACCGGGGAGCTGTTTTTT.

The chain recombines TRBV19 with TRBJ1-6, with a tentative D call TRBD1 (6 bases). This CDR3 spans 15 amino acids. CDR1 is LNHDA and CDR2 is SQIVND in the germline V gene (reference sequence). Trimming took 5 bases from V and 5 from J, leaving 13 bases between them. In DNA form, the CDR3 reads TGTGCCAGTAGTCCCCCCGACAGGAATAATTCACCCCTCCACTTT. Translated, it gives CASSPPDRNNSPLHF.

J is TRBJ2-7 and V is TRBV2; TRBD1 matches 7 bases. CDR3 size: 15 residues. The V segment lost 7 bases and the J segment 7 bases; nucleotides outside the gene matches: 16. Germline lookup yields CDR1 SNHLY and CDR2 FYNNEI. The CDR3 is CASTSYQQGVGEQYF. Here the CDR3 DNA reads TGTGCCAGCACCTCCTATCAGCAGGGGGTGGGTGAGCAGTACTTC.

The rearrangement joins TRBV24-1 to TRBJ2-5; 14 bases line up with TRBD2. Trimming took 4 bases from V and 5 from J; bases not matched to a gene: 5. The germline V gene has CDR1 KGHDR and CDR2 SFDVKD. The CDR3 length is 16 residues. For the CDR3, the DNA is TGTGCCACCAGTGAGACTAGCGGGGGGGCAGGTGAGACCCAGTACTTC. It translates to CATSETSGGAGETQYF.

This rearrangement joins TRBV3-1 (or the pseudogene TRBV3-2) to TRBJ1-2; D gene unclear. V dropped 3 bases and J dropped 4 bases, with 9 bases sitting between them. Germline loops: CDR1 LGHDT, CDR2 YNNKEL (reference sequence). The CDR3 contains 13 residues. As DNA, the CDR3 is TGTGCCAGCAGCCACCGGGATCCCTATGGCTACACCTTC. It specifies CASSHRDPYGYTF.

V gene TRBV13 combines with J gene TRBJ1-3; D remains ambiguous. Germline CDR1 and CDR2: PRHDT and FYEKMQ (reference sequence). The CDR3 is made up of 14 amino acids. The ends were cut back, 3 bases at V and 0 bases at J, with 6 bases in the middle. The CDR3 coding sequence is TGTGCCAGCAGCTTCCAGGTCTCTGGAAACACCATATATTTT. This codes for CASSFQVSGNTIYF.

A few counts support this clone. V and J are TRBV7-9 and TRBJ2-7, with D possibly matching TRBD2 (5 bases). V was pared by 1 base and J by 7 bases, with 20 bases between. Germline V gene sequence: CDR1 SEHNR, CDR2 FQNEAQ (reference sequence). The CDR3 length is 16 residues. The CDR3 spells CASSLERAINSGEQYF. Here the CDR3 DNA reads TGTGCCAGCAGCTTAGAGAGGGCCATAAATTCGGGGGAGCAGTACTTC.

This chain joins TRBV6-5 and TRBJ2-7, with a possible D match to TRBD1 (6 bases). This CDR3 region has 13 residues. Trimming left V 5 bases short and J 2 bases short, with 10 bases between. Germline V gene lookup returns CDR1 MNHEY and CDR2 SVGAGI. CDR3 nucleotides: TGTGCCAGCAGTACCGGGACACCCTACGAGCAGTACTTC. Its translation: CASSTGTPYEQYF.

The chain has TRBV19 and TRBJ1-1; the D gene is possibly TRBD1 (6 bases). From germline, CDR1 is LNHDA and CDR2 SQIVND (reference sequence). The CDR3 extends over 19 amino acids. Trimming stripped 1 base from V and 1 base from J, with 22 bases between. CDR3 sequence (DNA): TGTGCCAGTAGTATAGGTGGCGCAGGTAGGGGGGGCTGGAACACTGAAGCTTTCTTT. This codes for CASSIGGAGRGGWNTEAFF.

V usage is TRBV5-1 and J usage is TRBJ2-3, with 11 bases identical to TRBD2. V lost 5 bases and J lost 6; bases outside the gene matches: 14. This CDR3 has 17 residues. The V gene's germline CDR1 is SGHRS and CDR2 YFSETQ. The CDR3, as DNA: TGCGCCAGCAGTGCCACGTCGACTAGCGGGACTTGGGATACGCAGTATTTT. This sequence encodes CASSATSTSGTWDTQYF.

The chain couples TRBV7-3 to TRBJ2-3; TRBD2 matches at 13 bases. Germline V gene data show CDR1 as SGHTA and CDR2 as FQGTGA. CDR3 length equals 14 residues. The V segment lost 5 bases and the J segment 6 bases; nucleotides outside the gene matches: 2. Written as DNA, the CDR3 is TGTGCCAGCAGCAAGACTAGCGGGGGGGATACGCAGTATTTT. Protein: CASSKTSGGDTQYF.

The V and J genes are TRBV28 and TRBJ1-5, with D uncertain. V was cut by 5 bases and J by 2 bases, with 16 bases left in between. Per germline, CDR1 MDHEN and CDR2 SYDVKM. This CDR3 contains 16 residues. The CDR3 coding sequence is TGTGCCAGCAGTGGGAATAGGAGGGTAGGCAATCAGCCCCAGCATTTT. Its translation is CASSGNRRVGNQPQHF.